A single sample is the source of the 26 T cell receptor beta chains below, sequenced in a study of monozygotic twins with inflammatory bowel disease. For each CDR3 protein, TCRdb gives one entry from its re-call of the 5' RACE reads, without DNA. Recorded here are approximately 330,000 distinct CDR3 sequences; the top ten clones represent over 2%. Sequencing was carried out using blood. The receptors shown here come from a human donor with ulcerative colitis or Crohn's disease, or a healthy co-twin of an affected twin (not recorded which).

The rearrangement uses TRBV5-1 and TRBJ2-5; TCRdb's D gene call, TRBD2, goes unchecked for lack of DNA. The CDR3 runs 14 residues. CDR1 and CDR2 from the germline V gene are SGHRS and YFSETQ. CDR3 sequence: CASSEGLAGETLYF.

The chain links TRBV28 to TRBJ1-2; TCRdb's D call of TRBD1 is untestable without DNA. CDR1 MDHEN and CDR2 SYDVKM come from the germline V gene. The CDR3 covers 14 residues. CDR3 in amino acids: CASSPGTADYGYTF.

The chain uses TRBV15 and TRBJ2-1; TCRdb gives TRBD2 as the D gene, but with no DNA this cannot be confirmed. From germline, CDR1 is LNHNV and CDR2 YYDKDF (reference sequence). The CDR3 covers 15 residues. The CDR3 reads CATSRPGLAGGEQFF.

The genes are TRBV2 and TRBJ2-2. CDR1 SNHLY and CDR2 FYNNEI come from the germline V gene. This CDR3 has 11 residues. The CDR3 spells CAGKNTGELFF.

The chain couples TRBV5-1 to TRBJ1-4; the TCRdb call, TRBD1, lacks DNA for checking. Germline CDR1 and CDR2: SGHRS and YFSETQ. The CDR3 consists of 15 residues. CDR3 protein: CASSFSGTPEEKLFF.

V gene TRBV28 combines with J gene TRBJ1-2; checking the TCRdb D call of TRBD1 is not possible without DNA. Germline lookup yields CDR1 MDHEN and CDR2 SYDVKM. This CDR3 spans 11 amino acids. This chain's CDR3 is CAVGTGYGYTF.

The V call is TRBV6-1, the J call TRBJ1-1; TCRdb returns TRBD1, unconfirmable since there is no DNA. CDR3 length: 17 residues. CDR1 is MNHNS, CDR2 SASEGT, per germline. CDR3 protein: CASSRDRGIAGNTEAFF.

V gene TRBV7-8 combines with J gene TRBJ1-1. Germline-derived CDR1 and CDR2 are SGHVS and FQNEAQ. The CDR3 totals 16 residues. The CDR3 protein is CASSPTRMERWTEAFF.

The chain uses TRBV28 and TRBJ2-3; TCRdb reports TRBD2, a call that lacks DNA to check it against. Germline V lookup: CDR1 MDHEN, CDR2 SYDVKM. This CDR3 spans 14 amino acids. CDR3 residues: CASSLTGVSDTQYF.

The V call is TRBV29-1, the J call TRBJ2-7; TCRdb's D gene call, TRBD1, goes unchecked for lack of DNA. In germline, CDR1 is SQVTM, CDR2 ANQGSEA. This CDR3 region has 15 residues. CDR3 amino acids: CSVESSGQPTYEQYF.

The chain combines TRBV9 with TRBJ2-7; TCRdb lists TRBD1, though no DNA is available to test this call. From germline, CDR1 is SGDLS and CDR2 YYNGEE. The CDR3 consists of 14 residues. The chain's CDR3 is CASSVTGNFYEQYF.

The chain is built from TRBV5-1 and TRBJ1-1; no DNA is available, so the TRBD1 call from TCRdb remains unchecked. Germline CDR1 SGHRS, CDR2 YFSETQ. The CDR3 covers 11 residues. Here the CDR3 reads CASSLEGAAFF.

This sequence joins TRBV20-1 and TRBJ1-5; TCRdb's D gene call, TRBD1, goes unchecked for lack of DNA. Per germline, CDR1 DFQATT and CDR2 SNEGSKA (reference sequence). This CDR3 is built from 16 residues. The CDR3 protein is CSARGSQGVRNQPQHF.

The chain couples TRBV29-1 to TRBJ1-1; absent DNA, TCRdb's TRBD1 call cannot be checked. From germline, CDR1 is SQVTM and CDR2 ANQGSEA. This CDR3 region has 16 residues. The CDR3 region is CSADPGQGYWGTEAFF.

The chain combines TRBV21-1 with TRBJ1-6. TRBV21-1 constitutes a pseudogene. The CDR3 sequence is 17 residues long. The CDR3: CASSKDQASSYNSPLHF.

V usage is TRBV5-6 and J usage is TRBJ2-1; the TRBD1 assignment by TCRdb is unverifiable without DNA. CDR1 and CDR2 (germline): SGHDT, YYEEEE. This CDR3 is 17 amino acids long. CDR3 protein: CASSLDGGAFLYNEQFF. Drawing the rest from reference TRBV5-6 and TRBJ2-1, the complete variable domain is DAGVTQSPTHLIKTRGQQVTLRCSPKSGHDTVSWYQQALGQGPQFIFQYYEEEERQRGNFPDRFSGHQFPNYSSELNVNALLLGDSALYLCASSLDGGAFLYNEQFFGPGTRLTVL.

The chain carries TRBV20-1 and TRBJ1-2; TCRdb's D call, TRBD1, is unchecked because there is no DNA. There are 13 residues in the CDR3. CDR1 is DFQATT, CDR2 SNEGSKA, per germline (reference sequence). The CDR3 protein is CSAIDGGAGGYTF.

The chain's CDR3 is CASGSTDTQYF. This chain links TRBV7-3 with TRBJ2-3. Germline CDR1 reads SGHTA; CDR2 reads FQGTGA. CDR3 size: 11 residues.

This chain links TRBV20-1 with TRBJ2-7; TCRdb indicates TRBD2, and absent DNA this call remains unverified. Germline V gene lookup returns CDR1 DFQATT and CDR2 SNEGSKA (reference sequence). CDR3 length: 13 amino acids. The CDR3: CSTSGRASYEQYF.

The genes are TRBV4-1 and TRBJ1-1. The CDR3 has 13 amino acids. Germline CDR1 and CDR2: MGHRA and YSYEKL. CDR3 protein: CASSQETASEAFF.

This sequence joins TRBV27 and TRBJ2-1. The CDR3 loop spans 16 amino acids. From germline, CDR1 is MNHEY and CDR2 SMNVEV (reference sequence). The CDR3: CASSLSMGFSYNEQFF.

The chain combines TRBV12-3 or TRBV12-4 with TRBJ2-5; TCRdb designates TRBD1, a call that cannot be tested without DNA. The CDR3 has 15 amino acids. CDR3 sequence: CASSPDSTPQETQYF.

The chain links TRBV14 to TRBJ2-3. The CDR3 spans 15 residues. CDR1 and CDR2 from the germline V gene are SGHDN and FVKESK. The CDR3 reads CASSQSTYGSDTQYF. The complete variable domain, with remaining parts taken from reference TRBV14 and TRBJ2-3, reads EAGVTQFPSHSVIEKGQTVTLRCDPISGHDNLYWYRRVMGKEIKFLLHFVKESKQDESGMPNNRFLAERTGGTYSTLKVQPAELEDSGVYFCASSQSTYGSDTQYFGPGTRLTVL.

V and J are TRBV6-1 and TRBJ1-1; TCRdb returns TRBD1, unconfirmable since there is no DNA. The germline gives CDR1 MNHNS, CDR2 SASEGT. The CDR3 covers 17 residues. This CDR3 is CASRNTRRTGFYTEAFF.

V is TRBV5-1 and J is TRBJ2-1; TCRdb's D call of TRBD1 is untestable without DNA. Per the germline V gene, CDR1 is SGHRS and CDR2 is YFSETQ. The CDR3 is 12 amino acids. CDR3 sequence reads: CASSPDWGEQFF.

The rearrangement links TRBV20-1 to TRBJ1-4; the D call of TRBD1 rests on TCRdb alone, since no DNA is present to check it. This CDR3 contains 14 residues. The germline V gene encodes CDR1 DFQATT and CDR2 SNEGSKA (reference sequence). The CDR3 sequence: CSAPQAGGNEKLFF.